Following are 10 T cell receptor beta chains from one sample sequenced in a study of response to subunit inactivated influenza vaccine. TCRdb re-called the RT-PCR reads with MiXCR, one entry per CDR3 protein. Of more than 250,000 distinct CDR3 sequences detected, 20% to 25% appear once; the ten largest clones hold 10%. Sequences were derived from PBMCs from blood, sampled about 20 months after vaccination. The source of these receptors is a man between 50 and 75 years old who received an inactivated influenza vaccine.

In this sample, this clonotype turned up a few times. CDR3 nucleotides: TGTGCCATGGCCCTAGGGGACACCTACGAGCAGTACTTC. Protein sequence: CAMALGDTYEQYF. This sequence joins TRBV10-3 and TRBJ2-7, with a tentative D call TRBD1 (6 bases). The CDR3 is 13 residues long. V lost 9 bases to trimming and J lost 2 bases, with 14 bases between them. Germline loops: CDR1 ENHRY, CDR2 SYGVKD.

This clonotype was seen a handful of times. The chain joins TRBV7-9 to TRBJ1-1; TRBD1 matches at 7 bases. CDR1 SEHNR and CDR2 FQNEAQ come from the germline V gene (reference sequence). J was trimmed by 5 bases and V by 4 bases; bases with no gene match: 10. This CDR3 comprises 15 residues. CDR3 amino acids: CASSSLLTGRTEAFF. CDR3 bases: TGTGCCAGCAGCTCTTTATTGACAGGGAGAACTGAAGCTTTCTTT.

This clonotype was observed at least ten times. The CDR3 region is CASSQDLATSGRTSTDTQYF. In nucleotides, the CDR3 is TGCGCCAGCAGCCAAGATTTAGCGACTAGCGGGAGGACTAGCACAGATACGCAGTATTTT. The chain carries TRBV4-3 and TRBJ2-3; TRBD2 agrees at 13 bases. CDR1 is LGHNA and CDR2 is YSLEER in the germline V gene. CDR3 length equals 20 residues. J was trimmed by 0 bases and V by 0 bases; bases with no gene match: 9.

The chain employs TRBV5-1 and TRBJ1-5; no definite D call. From germline, CDR1 is SGHRS and CDR2 YFSETQ. CDR3 size: 14 residues. V lost 5 bases to trimming and J lost 2 bases, with 11 bases between them. CDR3: CASREGIGNQPQHF. CDR3 coding DNA: TGCGCCAGCAGAGAAGGAATAGGCAATCAGCCCCAGCATTTT.

CDR3: CASSSYAGTENHGTQYF. In DNA form, the CDR3 reads TGTGCCAGCAGCTCTTATGCCGGGACCGAAAACCATGGGACCCAGTACTTC. The chain has TRBV7-8 and TRBJ2-5; D possibly uses TRBD1 or TRBD2 (5 bases each). Between the trimmed V and J ends, which lost 4 bases and 7 bases, there was a span of 25 bases. The germline CDR1 and CDR2 sequences are SGHVS and FQNEAQ. The length of the CDR3 is 17 residues. The full variable domain, with the rest looked up from reference TRBV7-8 and TRBJ2-5, is GAGVSQSPRYKVAKRGQDVALRCDPISGHVSLFWYQQALGQGPEFLTYFQNEAQLDKSGLPSDRFFAERPEGSVSTLKIQRTQQEDSAVYLCASSSYAGTENHGTQYFGPGTRLLVL.

This clonotype was detected only a few times. A read error may produce the germline difference seen at one junction end. The chain uses TRBV20-1 and TRBJ2-6; 7 bases are shared with TRBD1. Germline CDR1 reads DFQATT; CDR2 reads SNEGSKA (reference sequence). The CDR3 length is 16 residues. CDR3 amino acids: CSARGTASSGANVLTF. The CDR3 DNA reads TGCAGTGCCAGAGGGACAGCGTCCTCTGGGGCCAACGTCCTGACTTTC.

This clonotype occurred a few times. This chain links TRBV20-1 with TRBJ1-2; no reliable D call. The V end was cut by 3 bases, the J end by 3 bases, with 8 bases between. CDR1 and CDR2 from the germline V gene are DFQATT and SNEGSKA (reference sequence). This CDR3 region has 12 residues. CDR3 in DNA: TGCAGTGCTAGGCGGCCGGACTATGGCTACACCTTC. Its translation is CSARRPDYGYTF.

This clonotype was recorded at least ten times. Germline is not matched at one junction end, which may reflect a read error. The chain has TRBV7-2 and TRBJ1-5, with D perhaps matching TRBD1 (5 bases). The germline CDR1 and CDR2 sequences are SGHTA and FQGNSA. The CDR3 length is 14 residues. This CDR3 is CASSLAGQGQPQHF. CDR3 DNA sequence: TGCGCCAGCAGCTTGGCGGGGCAAGGTCAGCCCCAGCATTTT. Full variable domain (remainder filled in from reference TRBV7-2 and TRBJ1-5): GAGVSQSPSNKVTEKGKDVELRCDPISGHTALYWYRQSLGQGLEFLIYFQGNSAPDKSGLPSDRFSAERTGGSVSTLTIQRTQQEDSAVYLCASSLAGQGQPQHFGDGTRLSIL.

This CDR3 is CSARAGGDGSPLHF. The CDR3 DNA follows: TGCAGTGCTAGAGCTGGGGGAGACGGATCACCCCTCCACTTT. The gene calls are TRBV20-1 and TRBJ1-6; a weak D match, TRBD1 (5 bases). Germline CDR1 is DFQATT and CDR2 is SNEGSKA (reference sequence). The V gene lost 1 base and the J gene lost 10 bases, with 14 bases spanning the gap. This CDR3 contains 14 residues.

At least ten counts were recorded for this clonotype. V usage is TRBV12-3 or TRBV12-4 and J usage is TRBJ1-1; 7 nucleotides line up with TRBD1. V lost 3 bases and J lost 3; bases outside the gene matches: 4. This CDR3 has 14 residues. The CDR3 spells CASSFRGRYTEAFF. CDR3 DNA sequence: TGTGCCAGCAGTTTCAGGGGGAGGTACACTGAAGCTTTCTTT.